A selection of T cell receptor beta chains follows, all from one sample in a study of patients and donors after allogeneic stem cell transplantation. TCRdb re-derived calls from the RT-PCR reads in MiXCR, one entry per CDR3 protein. The table has roughly 880,000 distinct CDR3 sequences, over 15% seen once. Source material: blood, either unsorted or a sorted T cell fraction (not recorded which). The receptors were sampled from a human donor who was either an allogeneic HSCT recipient or a stem cell or donor lymphocyte infusion donor (not recorded which). It is not recorded whose cells these are; they may come from a transplant donor. Both conserved end residues are part of each CDR3. The order of the fields is clone size, D gene, V gene, J gene, CDR3 protein, CDR3 DNA. D genes are given only for firm matches. The listing skips clone size in some rows; elsewhere it reads once, few, many or a size class.

size: NA
D: NA
V: TRBV9
J: TRBJ1-4
CDR3: CASSPRLNEKLFF
DNA: TGTGCCAGCAGCCCCCGCCTTAATGAAAAACTGTTTTTT

size: NA
D: NA
V: TRBV19
J: TRBJ1-2
CDR3: CASQRPAGNYGYTF
DNA: TGTGCCAGTCAACGACCGGCCGGGAACTATGGCTACACCTTC

size: few
D: NA
V: TRBV6-2/TRBV6-3
J: TRBJ1-5
CDR3: CASRTTGLDQPQHF
DNA: TGTGCCAGCAGGACCACAGGGTTGGATCAGCCCCAGCATTTT

size: few
D: NA
V: TRBV6-1
J: TRBJ1-1
CDR3: CASRRGTALEAFF
DNA: TGTGCCAGCAGAAGAGGGACGGCGCTTGAAGCTTTCTTT

size: NA
D: TRBD1
V: TRBV19
J: TRBJ1-5
CDR3: CASSPRQGIGPQHF
DNA: TGTGCCAGTAGTCCTCGACAGGGGATAGGACCCCAGCATTTT

size: NA
D: NA
V: TRBV30
J: TRBJ1-5
CDR3: CAWSVPLPGTSNQPQHF
DNA: TGTGCCTGGAGTGTACCCCTGCCTGGTACTAGCAATCAGCCCCAGCATTTT

size: few
D: NA
V: TRBV7-9
J: TRBJ1-1
CDR3: CASSPDRILNTEAFF
DNA: TGTGCCAGCAGCCCGGACCGAATACTGAACACTGAAGCTTTCTTT

size: NA
D: NA
V: TRBV7-6
J: TRBJ2-7
CDR3: CASSRDHSYEQYF
DNA: TGTGCCAGCAGCCGGGACCACTCCTACGAGCAGTACTTC

size: NA
D: TRBD2
V: TRBV29-1
J: TRBJ2-4
CDR3: CSVVRGGGQQAKNIQYF
DNA: TGCAGCGTTGTCCGGGGGGGGGGACAACAAGCCAAAAACATTCAGTACTTC

size: NA
D: NA
V: TRBV4-3
J: TRBJ1-3
CDR3: CASSQDSRTGNTIYF
DNA: TGCGCCAGCAGCCAAGATAGCAGGACTGGAAACACCATATATTTT

size: few
D: TRBD2
V: TRBV5-1
J: TRBJ2-3
CDR3: CASSLALAGGGTDTQYF
DNA: TGCGCCAGCAGCTTGGCCCTAGCGGGGGGAGGCACAGATACGCAGTATTTT

size: few
D: TRBD2
V: TRBV7-9
J: TRBJ2-5
CDR3: CASSQSSGVAETQYF
DNA: TGTGCCAGCAGCCAAAGTAGCGGGGTCGCGGAGACCCAGTACTTC

size: few
D: NA
V: TRBV5-1
J: TRBJ2-2
CDR3: CASSLSGPSTGELFF
DNA: TGCGCCAGCAGCTTGAGTGGGCCGAGCACCGGGGAGCTGTTTTTT

size: NA
D: NA
V: TRBV27
J: TRBJ1-4
CDR3: CASSFQGKLFF
DNA: TGTGCCAGCAGTTTTCAGGGAAAACTGTTTTTT

size: few
D: TRBD2
V: TRBV7-9
J: TRBJ2-7
CDR3: CASSLGGSGGATEQYF
DNA: TGTGCCAGCAGCTTAGGGGGTAGCGGGGGGGCAACTGAGCAGTACTTC

size: few
D: NA
V: TRBV27
J: TRBJ2-3
CDR3: CASSLSTTDTQYF
DNA: TGTGCCAGCAGTTTAAGTACCACAGATACGCAGTATTTT

size: few
D: TRBD1
V: TRBV5-1
J: TRBJ2-2
CDR3: CASSPTGGSTGELFF
DNA: TGCGCCAGCAGCCCGACAGGGGGAAGCACCGGGGAGCTGTTTTTT

size: NA
D: TRBD2
V: TRBV20-1
J: TRBJ2-3
CDR3: CSARDGLAGRIDTQYF
DNA: TGCAGTGCTAGAGATGGCCTAGCGGGGAGGATAGATACGCAGTATTTT

size: NA
D: NA
V: TRBV20-1
J: TRBJ2-1
CDR3: CSGVGKTYNEQFF
DNA: TGCAGTGGAGTGGGGAAAACCTACAATGAGCAGTTCTTC

size: NA
D: NA
V: TRBV4-2
J: TRBJ2-7
CDR3: CASSLVGQGLSYEQYF
DNA: TGTGCCAGCAGCCTAGTAGGGCAGGGTCTCTCCTACGAGCAGTACTTC

size: NA
D: NA
V: TRBV2
J: TRBJ2-3
CDR3: CASQSFRERDTQYF
DNA: TGTGCCAGCCAGTCTTTTCGGGAGCGAGATACGCAGTATTTT

size: NA
D: TRBD1
V: TRBV5-1
J: TRBJ2-2
CDR3: CASSLAPDRAITGELFF
DNA: TGCGCCAGCAGCTTGGCTCCGGACAGGGCGATCACCGGGGAGCTGTTTTTT

size: NA
D: TRBD1
V: TRBV20-1
J: TRBJ2-7
CDR3: CSARQGGSYEQYF
DNA: TGCAGTGCTCGACAGGGCGGCTCCTACGAGCAGTACTTC

size: NA
D: NA
V: TRBV20-1
J: TRBJ1-1
CDR3: CSASRGIRTEAFF
DNA: TGCAGTGCTAGTCGGGGGATTAGGACTGAAGCTTTCTTT

size: NA
D: NA
V: TRBV5-1
J: TRBJ2-1
CDR3: CASSLVRSGSSYNEQFF
DNA: TGCGCCAGCAGCTTGGTTCGGTCAGGGAGCTCCTACAATGAGCAGTTCTTC

size: NA
D: NA
V: TRBV4-1
J: TRBJ2-2
CDR3: CASSHNGGGAGELFF
DNA: TGCGCCAGCAGCCACAATGGGGGTGGGGCCGGGGAGCTGTTTTTT

size: many
D: NA
V: TRBV10-3
J: TRBJ2-3
CDR3: CAISERDTQYF
DNA: TGTGCCATCAGTGAGAGGGATACGCAGTATTTT

size: many
D: NA
V: TRBV12-3/TRBV12-4
J: TRBJ2-7
CDR3: CASSSGGVRRYEQYF
DNA: TGTGCCAGCAGCTCTGGGGGCGTGCGTAGGTACGAGCAGTACTTC

size: NA
D: NA
V: TRBV10-3
J: TRBJ2-1
CDR3: CAITQGFRVNEQFF
DNA: TGTGCCATTACACAAGGGTTCCGGGTGAATGAGCAGTTCTTC

size: few
D: NA
V: TRBV4-1
J: TRBJ1-2
CDR3: CASSHPGTAGPVNGYTF
DNA: TGCGCCAGCAGCCACCCAGGGACGGCGGGGCCGGTAAATGGCTACACCTTC

size: NA
D: TRBD1
V: TRBV5-1
J: TRBJ2-2
CDR3: CASRDRGLNTGELFF
DNA: TGCGCCAGCAGAGACAGGGGGCTGAACACCGGGGAGCTGTTTTTT

size: few
D: TRBD1
V: TRBV20-1
J: TRBJ2-2
CDR3: CSARPGGNTGELFF
DNA: TGCAGTGCTAGGCCAGGGGGAAACACCGGGGAGCTGTTTTTT

size: NA
D: TRBD2
V: TRBV4-1
J: TRBJ2-3
CDR3: CASSQDGGRGLRTDTQYF
DNA: TGCGCCAGCAGCCAAGACGGGGGGAGGGGCCTCCGCACAGATACGCAGTATTTT

size: few
D: NA
V: TRBV20-1
J: TRBJ1-5
CDR3: CSASTGGQPQHF
DNA: TGCAGTGCTAGTACCGGAGGTCAGCCCCAGCATTTT

size: NA
D: TRBD2
V: TRBV6-1
J: TRBJ2-3
CDR3: CASSWTSGKVPDTQYF
DNA: TGTGCCAGCAGCTGGACTAGCGGGAAAGTGCCAGATACGCAGTATTTT

size: NA
D: TRBD1
V: TRBV2
J: TRBJ1-5
CDR3: CASSEGLTYGQGTGQPQHF
DNA: TGTGCCAGCAGTGAAGGACTGACCTATGGACAGGGAACGGGTCAGCCCCAGCATTTT

size: NA
D: TRBD2
V: TRBV6-1
J: TRBJ2-2
CDR3: CASSEGLRLAGANTGELFF
DNA: TGTGCCAGCAGTGAAGGCCTTCGACTAGCGGGAGCGAACACCGGGGAGCTGTTTTTT

size: NA
D: NA
V: TRBV6-2/TRBV6-3
J: TRBJ1-2
CDR3: CASSYSNGGYTF
DNA: TGTGCCAGCAGTTACTCAAATGGGGGCTACACCTTC

size: NA
D: NA
V: TRBV20-1
J: TRBJ2-7
CDR3: CSAPVQLRGEQYF
DNA: TGCAGTGCCCCCGTACAACTCCGGGGCGAGCAGTACTTC

size: NA
D: TRBD1
V: TRBV12-3/TRBV12-4
J: TRBJ2-6
CDR3: CASSFWTGGAGANVLTF
DNA: TGTGCCAGCAGTTTTTGGACAGGGGGCGCCGGGGCCAACGTCCTGACTTTC

size: NA
D: NA
V: TRBV30
J: TRBJ2-7
CDR3: CAWSQGGPYEQYF
DNA: TGTGCCTGGAGTCAGGGTGGACCCTACGAGCAGTACTTC

size: few
D: NA
V: TRBV7-9
J: TRBJ1-5
CDR3: CASSSRDNQPQHF
DNA: TGTGCCAGCAGCTCGCGGGACAATCAGCCCCAGCATTTT

size: NA
D: TRBD1
V: TRBV4-1
J: TRBJ2-3
CDR3: CASSLSGTGVKDTQYF
DNA: TGCGCCAGCAGCCTGTCCGGGACAGGGGTAAAAGATACGCAGTATTTT

size: NA
D: NA
V: TRBV11-2
J: TRBJ2-7
CDR3: CASSLEFQDAQYF
DNA: TGTGCCAGCAGCTTAGAGTTCCAGGACGCGCAGTACTTC

size: NA
D: NA
V: TRBV7-2
J: TRBJ1-2
CDR3: CASSLAVWGYTF
DNA: TGTGCCAGCAGCTTAGCAGTCTGGGGCTACACCTTC

size: few
D: TRBD1
V: TRBV12-3/TRBV12-4
J: TRBJ2-2
CDR3: CASSGTGRAGELFF
DNA: TGTGCCAGCAGTGGGACAGGGAGGGCCGGGGAGCTGTTTTTT

size: once
D: TRBD1
V: TRBV3-1
J: TRBJ2-5
CDR3: CASSSGQGRRETQYF
DNA: TGTGCCAGCAGCTCCGGACAGGGGCGCCGGGAGACCCAGTACTTC

size: NA
D: TRBD2
V: TRBV27
J: TRBJ2-2
CDR3: CASSSLARANTGELFF
DNA: TGTGCCAGCAGTTCACTAGCGCGCGCGAACACCGGGGAGCTGTTTTTT

size: few
D: NA
V: TRBV11-2
J: TRBJ2-1
CDR3: CASSPARGRNEQFF
DNA: TGTGCCAGCAGCCCGGCGAGGGGGAGAAATGAGCAGTTCTTC

size: few
D: NA
V: TRBV7-9
J: TRBJ2-3
CDR3: CASSRVGQTADTQYF
DNA: TGTGCCAGCAGCCGCGTCGGTCAGACCGCAGATACGCAGTATTTT

size: few
D: NA
V: TRBV20-1
J: TRBJ2-1
CDR3: CSAILQPQTNEQFF
DNA: TGCAGTGCTATTTTACAGCCCCAGACCAATGAGCAGTTCTTC

size: NA
D: NA
V: TRBV5-1
J: TRBJ2-1
CDR3: CASSTGPSSYNEQFF
DNA: TGCGCCAGCAGCACGGGACCGAGCTCCTACAATGAGCAGTTCTTC

size: NA
D: TRBD1
V: TRBV10-2
J: TRBJ1-2
CDR3: CASSILDRAGYGYTF
DNA: TGCGCCAGCAGTATCCTGGACAGGGCTGGCTATGGCTACACCTTC

size: few
D: NA
V: TRBV6-1
J: TRBJ1-2
CDR3: CASSEVSPSGYTF
DNA: TGTGCCAGCAGTGAAGTCAGCCCCTCCGGCTACACCTTC

size: NA
D: TRBD1
V: TRBV29-1
J: TRBJ2-2
CDR3: CSVLGQANTGELFF
DNA: TGCAGCGTTTTGGGACAGGCGAACACCGGGGAGCTGTTTTTT